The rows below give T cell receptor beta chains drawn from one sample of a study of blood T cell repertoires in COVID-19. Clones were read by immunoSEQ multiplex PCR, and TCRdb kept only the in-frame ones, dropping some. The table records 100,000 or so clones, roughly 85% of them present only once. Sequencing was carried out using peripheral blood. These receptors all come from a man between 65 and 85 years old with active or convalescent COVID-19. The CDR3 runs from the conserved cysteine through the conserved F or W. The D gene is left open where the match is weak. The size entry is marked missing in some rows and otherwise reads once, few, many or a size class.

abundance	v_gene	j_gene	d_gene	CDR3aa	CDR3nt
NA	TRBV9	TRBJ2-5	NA	CASSLEGVLETQYF	TGTGCCAGCAGTCTAGAGGGGGTATTGGAGACCCAGTACTTC
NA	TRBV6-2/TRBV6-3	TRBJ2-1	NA	CASSQPGFYEQFF	TGTGCCAGCAGCCAACCAGGTTTCTATGAGCAGTTCTTC
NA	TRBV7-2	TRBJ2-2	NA	CASSRFTGELFF	TGTGCCAGCAGCCGGTTTACCGGGGAGCTGTTTTTT
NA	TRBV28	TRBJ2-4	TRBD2	CASDGEGIQYF	TGTGCCAGCGATGGGGAGGGCATTCAGTACTTC
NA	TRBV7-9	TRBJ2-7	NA	CASSWDSYYEQYF	TGTGCCAGCAGCTGGGACTCCTACTACGAGCAGTACTTC
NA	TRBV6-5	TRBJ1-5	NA	CASSYSMTVKQPQHF	TGTGCCAGCAGTTACTCGATGACAGTAAAACAGCCCCAGCATTTT
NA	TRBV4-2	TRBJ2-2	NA	CASSQVVAVDTGELFF	TGTGCCAGCAGCCAAGTAGTGGCGGTTGACACCGGGGAGCTGTTTTTT
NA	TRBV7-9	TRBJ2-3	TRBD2	CASSVGTSGRTDTQYF	TGTGCCAGCAGCGTCGGGACTAGCGGACGCACAGATACGCAGTATTTT
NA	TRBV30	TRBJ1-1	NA	CAWSVRWREGAEAFF	TGTGCCTGGAGTGTACGGTGGAGGGAGGGGGCTGAAGCTTTCTTT
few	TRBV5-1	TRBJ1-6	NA	CASSQQGDHSPLHF	TGCGCCAGTTCCCAGCAGGGTGATCATTCACCCCTCCACTTT
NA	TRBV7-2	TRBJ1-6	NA	CASSLAQAGLGSPLHF	TGTGCCAGCAGCTTAGCGCAGGCAGGGCTGGGGTCACCCCTCCACTTT
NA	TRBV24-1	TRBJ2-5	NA	CATSDITGGEKETQYF	TGTGCCACCAGTGATATAACAGGGGGGGAGAAAGAGACCCAGTACTTC
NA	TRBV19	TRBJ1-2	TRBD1	CASTSGGQGIYGYTF	TGTGCCAGTACTTCAGGCGGACAGGGGATCTATGGCTACACCTTC
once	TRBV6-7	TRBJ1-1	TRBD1	CARRTGRGNANTEAFF	TGTGCCAGGAGGACAGGGAGGGGGAATGCGAACACTGAAGCTTTCTTT
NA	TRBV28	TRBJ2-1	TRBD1	CASSPGTGGARQFF	TGTGCCAGCAGCCCGGGGACAGGGGGCGCCCGGCAGTTCTTC
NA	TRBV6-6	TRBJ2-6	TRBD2	CASSQEVGGAGANVLTF	TGTGCCAGCAGTCAGGAGGTTGGGGGGGCTGGGGCCAACGTCCTGACTTTC
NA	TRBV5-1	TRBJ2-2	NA	CASSLGATGPTGELFF	TGCGCCAGCAGCTTGGGGGCGACAGGTCCCACCGGGGAGCTGTTTTTT
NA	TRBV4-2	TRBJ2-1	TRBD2	CASSQPGLAGDNEQFF	TGTGCCAGCAGCCAACCGGGACTAGCGGGAGATAATGAGCAGTTCTTC
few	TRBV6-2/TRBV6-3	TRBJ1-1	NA	CASSEQGNTEAFF	TGTGCCAGCAGTGAGCAGGGGAACACTGAAGCTTTCTTT
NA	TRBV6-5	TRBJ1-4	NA	CASSRTGFVEKLFF	TGTGCCAGCAGTCGAACAGGGTTTGTTGAAAAACTGTTTTTT
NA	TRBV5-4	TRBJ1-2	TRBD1	CASSWDRGQVGYTF	TGTGCCAGCAGCTGGGACAGGGGGCAGGTTGGCTACACCTTC
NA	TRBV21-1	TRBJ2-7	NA	CASSKGERAWETYEQYF	TGTGCCAGCAGCAAAGGGGAAAGGGCGTGGGAGACCTACGAGCAGTACTTC
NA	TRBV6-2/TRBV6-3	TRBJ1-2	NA	CASSSADSYGYTF	TGTGCCAGCAGTTCTGCGGACAGCTATGGCTACACCTTC
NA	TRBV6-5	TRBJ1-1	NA	CASLRGAEAFF	TGTGCCAGCCTTCGGGGGGCTGAAGCTTTCTTT
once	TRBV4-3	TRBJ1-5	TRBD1	CASSLWTGGNQPQHF	TGCGCCAGCAGCCTATGGACAGGGGGCAATCAGCCCCAGCATTTT
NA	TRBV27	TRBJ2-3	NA	CASSSFPQIGTQYF	TGTGCCAGCAGTTCCTTCCCCCAAATCGGTACGCAGTATTTT
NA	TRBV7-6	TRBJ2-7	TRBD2	CASSPQSTSGYEQYF	TGTGCCAGCAGCCCCCAGTCGACTAGCGGCTACGAGCAGTACTTC
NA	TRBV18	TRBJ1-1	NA	CASRLGRAYDTEAFF	TGTGCCAGCCGCCTCGGGAGGGCATATGACACTGAAGCTTTCTTT
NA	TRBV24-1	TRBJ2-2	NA	CATSERWGDTGELFF	TGTGCCACCAGTGAGCGGTGGGGCGACACCGGGGAGCTGTTTTTT
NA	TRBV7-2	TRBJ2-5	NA	CASSFPGRRETQYF	TGTGCCAGCAGCTTCCCTGGGCGAAGGGAGACCCAGTACTTC
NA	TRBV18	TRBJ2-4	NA	CASSPGEAKNIQYF	TGTGCCAGCTCACCAGGGGAGGCCAAAAACATTCAGTACTTC
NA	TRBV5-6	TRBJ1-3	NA	CASSLGQTHRNTIYF	TGTGCCAGCAGCTTGGGTCAGACACACCGCAACACCATATATTTT
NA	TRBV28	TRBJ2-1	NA	CASSQTGGGGSSYNEQFF	TGTGCCAGCAGTCAGACGGGGGGCGGAGGGAGCTCCTACAATGAGCAGTTCTTC
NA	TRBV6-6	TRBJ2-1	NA	CASSDRPNEQFF	TGTGCCAGCAGCGACAGGCCAAATGAGCAGTTCTTC
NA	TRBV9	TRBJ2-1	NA	CASSTDARSSYNEQFF	TGTGCCAGCAGCACTGATGCTCGGAGCTCCTACAATGAGCAGTTCTTC
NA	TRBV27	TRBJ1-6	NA	CASSLTTGGRTLHF	TGTGCCAGCAGTTTAACGACGGGAGGAAGGACCCTCCACTTT
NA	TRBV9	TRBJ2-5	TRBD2	CASSVGSSGGGLAETQYF	TGTGCCAGCAGCGTAGGATCCAGCGGGGGAGGGTTGGCAGAGACCCAGTACTTC
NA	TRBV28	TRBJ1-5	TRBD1	CASSAGTGRRQPQHF	TGTGCCAGCAGTGCGGGGACAGGGAGGAGGCAGCCCCAGCATTTT
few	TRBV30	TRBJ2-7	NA	CAWSPAGRDEQYF	TGTGCCTGGAGTCCCGCGGGAAGGGACGAGCAGTACTTC
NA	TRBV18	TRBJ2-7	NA	CASSPTSSITEQYF	TGTGCCAGCTCACCAACTAGCTCTATCACGGAGCAGTACTTC
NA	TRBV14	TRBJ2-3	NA	CASSQVIGGTDTQYF	TGTGCCAGCAGCCAAGTTATCGGGGGCACAGATACGCAGTATTTT
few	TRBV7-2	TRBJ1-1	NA	CASSPPGGRNTEAFF	TGTGCCAGCAGCCCCCCGGGAGGGAGGAACACTGAAGCTTTCTTT
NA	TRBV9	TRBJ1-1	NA	CASSVESGAAEAFF	TGTGCCAGCAGCGTAGAATCAGGCGCAGCTGAAGCTTTCTTT
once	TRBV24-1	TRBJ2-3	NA	CATSDFDSPIGDTQYF	TGTGCCACCAGTGATTTCGACAGTCCAATTGGGGATACGCAGTATTTT
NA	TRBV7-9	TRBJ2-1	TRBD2	CASSTLLAGKVNEQFF	TGTGCCAGCAGCACACTACTAGCGGGAAAAGTGAATGAGCAGTTCTTC
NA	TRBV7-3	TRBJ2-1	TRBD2	CASSLAGLAIDEQFF	TGTGCCAGCAGCTTAGCCGGACTAGCGATTGATGAGCAGTTCTTC
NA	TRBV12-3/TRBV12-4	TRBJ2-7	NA	CASSPDTFYEQYF	TGTGCCAGCAGCCCCGACACTTTCTACGAGCAGTACTTC
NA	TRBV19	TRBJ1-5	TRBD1	CASSLQGGDQPQHF	TGTGCCAGTAGTCTCCAGGGGGGCGATCAGCCCCAGCATTTT
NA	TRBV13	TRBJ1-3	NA	CASSLGSGNTIYF	TGTGCCAGCAGCTTGGGCAGTGGAAACACCATATATTTT
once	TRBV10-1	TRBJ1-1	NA	CASRDSEAFF	TGCGCCAGCAGAGACAGCGAAGCTTTCTTT
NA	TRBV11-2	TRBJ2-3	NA	CASSVLRGQTQYF	TGTGCCAGCAGTGTGCTTAGAGGGCAGACGCAGTATTTT
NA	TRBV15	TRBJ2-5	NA	CATSSAAGLETQYF	TGTGCCACCAGCAGCGCCGCGGGTCTCGAGACCCAGTACTTC
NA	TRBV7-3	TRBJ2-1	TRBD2	CASSLASGGAGYNEQFF	TGTGCCAGCAGCTTAGCTAGCGGGGGGGCCGGGTACAATGAGCAGTTCTTC